The present T cell receptor beta chain was sequenced within a study of vaccination effects on CD4 cells after COVID-19. Prior to sequencing, the ViraFEST assay stimulated PBMC with viral peptide pools, which expanded the antigen-specific CD4+ T cells. Culturing for ten to eleven days preceded CD4+ T cell isolation. As their vaccination, participants received two doses of either BNT162b2 or mRNA-1273. Overall study results and limits: Common cold coronaviruses were cross-recognized by only 1 of 255 vaccine-induced clones in healthy vaccinees.

Here immunoSEQ multiplex PCR was the method, and the copy in TCRdb shows in-frame clones only, minus some. The table has around 30,000 clones, around 75% seen once. This clone counts as medium-sized. Its antigen remains unknown. V lost 6 bases and J lost 8, with 17 bases in between. This CDR3 has 14 amino acids. Germline V gives CDR1 MNHNY, CDR2 SVGAGI (reference sequence). The TCR sequence derives from a human donor who received a COVID-19 vaccine. Some clones in this sample may be carry-over from other donors' samples. The source was CD4+ T cells from PBMCs cultured with SARS-CoV-2 spike peptides, collected after COVID-19 vaccination. The chain links TRBV6-6 to TRBJ2-1, with D maybe TRBD2 (5 bases). The chain's CDR3 is CASSPARGSDEQFF. CDR3 DNA sequence: TGTGCCAGCAGCCCAGCGAGAGGGTCGGATGAGCAGTTCTTC.